This T cell receptor beta chain was sequenced for a study of T cell repertoires in cytomegalovirus infection. Across the study: CMV infection and matching HLA type were both indicated by public TCR beta signatures.

Study outcomes and limitations: CMV-specific HLA-C-restricted TCR beta clonotypes dominated the ex vivo response. Summed frequency of shared TCR beta families picked out CMV carriers who also had the relevant HLA.

The CDR3 is 13 residues long. CDR1 and CDR2 (germline): SGHTA, FQGNSA. Trimming left V 5 bases short and J 0 bases short, with 6 bases between. Via MiXCR, TCRdb re-called the reads, giving one row per CDR3 protein. The sample has 170,000 or so distinct CDR3 sequences; 13% to 15% are singletons. This clonotype was detected ten times or more. Its antigen is still unknown. The sequence derives from a human donor in good health (CMV status not recorded). Some clones in this sample may be carry-over from other donors' samples. Sequenced: PBMCs. This chain connects TRBV7-2 to TRBJ2-3; D is unclear. The CDR3 loop is CASSVSSTDTQYF. The CDR3 DNA reads as TGTGCCAGCAGCGTGAGTAGCACAGATACGCAGTATTTT.